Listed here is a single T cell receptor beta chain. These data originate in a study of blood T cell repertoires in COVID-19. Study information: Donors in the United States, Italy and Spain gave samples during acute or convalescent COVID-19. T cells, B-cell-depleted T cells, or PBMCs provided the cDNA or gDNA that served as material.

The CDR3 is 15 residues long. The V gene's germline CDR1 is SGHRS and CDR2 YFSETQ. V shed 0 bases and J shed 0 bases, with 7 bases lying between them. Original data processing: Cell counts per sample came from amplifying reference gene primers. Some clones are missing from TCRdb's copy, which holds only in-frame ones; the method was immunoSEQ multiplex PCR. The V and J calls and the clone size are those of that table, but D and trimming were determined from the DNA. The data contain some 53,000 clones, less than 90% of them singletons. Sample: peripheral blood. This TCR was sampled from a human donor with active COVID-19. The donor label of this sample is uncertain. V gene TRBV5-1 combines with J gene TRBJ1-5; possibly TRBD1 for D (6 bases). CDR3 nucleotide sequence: TGCGCCAGCAGCTTGGCAGGGGATAGCAATCAGCCCCAGCATTTT. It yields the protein CASSLAGDSNQPQHF.